The sequence of this TCR beta chain was determined in a study of persistence of HIV-infected CD4 T cells. Sequencing used immunoSEQ version 4 in survey mode. Produced via immunoSEQ multiplex PCR; TCRdb's table is partial and in-frame only. The data contain tens of thousands of clones, about four fifths of them singletons. Comment on this clone: Its cognate antigen is unknown. One junction end does not reproduce the germline sequence, and a read error may be involved.

The stimulus was an HIV-1 Gag 15-mer peptide pool, about 1.1 ug/peptide/mL. CD40L-negative CD69-negative CD45RO-high memory CD4+ T cells were sorted as populations depleted of antigen-responding cells. Germline V CDR1 and CDR2: KGHSH, LQKENI. CDR3 length: 17 amino acids. This chain joins TRBV18 and TRBJ1-2; the D is unclear. Sequencing was performed on CD4+ T cells sorted from PBMCs after approximately 19-hour stimulation, taken from a patient who received antiretroviral therapy. This TCR was sampled from an adult woman with HIV who was CMV-seropositive. Written as DNA, the CDR3 is TGTGCCAGCTCACCCGGCCCTCAGATTCTCCTTAACTATGACTACACCTTC. Protein sequence: CASSPGPQILLNYDYTF.